The sequence of this T cell receptor beta chain was determined in a study of T cell responses to AZD1222 COVID-19 vaccine. The data were produced by immunoSEQ multiplex PCR, yet TCRdb's version contains in-frame clones alone and is incomplete. This table has approximately 130,000 clones, 93% appearing once. This clone appeared a few times. Deletions cut 4 bases from V and 8 bases from J, with 14 bases between. The CDR3 runs to 14 residues. The germline gives CDR1 SEHNR, CDR2 FQNEAQ (reference sequence). The J gene is TRBJ1-4, the V gene TRBV7-9; no clear D gene. Sequenced here: peripheral blood, sampled on day 0 of AZD1222 vaccination. The source of this sequence is an adult in good health. CDR3 loop: CASSSGLPPEKLFF. The CDR3 DNA reads TGTGCCAGCAGCTCGGGATTGCCGCCAGAAAAACTGTTTTTT.